The clone carrying this TCR beta chain was found a few times. Different DNA sequences within this sample yield the same CDR3. Purity exceeding 95% was reached by all sorted populations. TCRB transcripts that were expressed got sequenced, as all of the isolated RNA had been reverse transcribed. Repertoires were generated with immunoSEQ multiplex PCR, while TCRdb's copy carries only in-frame clones and drops some. The sample has 970,000 or so clones, about a sixth seen once; the top ten hold roughly 0.025%. These data originate in a study of beta chain features in type 1 diabetes. The CDR3 runs 14 residues. Trimming took off 3 bases at V and 4 bases at J, with 12 bases between the two ends. Germline V lookup: CDR1 SGHTA, CDR2 FQGNSA.

The source is a woman younger than 30 in good health. This chain connects TRBV7-2 to TRBJ2-5, with D possibly matching TRBD2 (6 bases). Sequenced sample: naive CD4+ T cells from blood. This chain's CDR3 is CASSLLGGGETQYF. CDR3 coding DNA: TGTGCCAGCAGCTTGTTGGGAGGCGGAGAGACCCAGTACTTC.